What follows are 22 T cell receptor beta chains derived from one specimen sequenced in a study of shared clonotypes between healthy human individuals. The method was immunoSEQ multiplex PCR; TCRdb's version includes in-frame clones alone and lacks a portion of them. The sample holds 500,000 to 550,000 clones, 90% to 97% seen once. Sequencing was done on a sample of naive CD4+ T cells sorted from blood. Subset: CD45RA+ positively selected. The receptor source for this set is a woman aged 25 to 39 in good health.

This sequence joins TRBV6-1 and TRBJ2-7; TRBD2 is a possible D gene (5 bases). V was trimmed by 6 bases and J by 6 bases, leaving 18 bases between them. Germline V lookup: CDR1 MNHNS, CDR2 SASEGT. This CDR3 has 14 residues. CDR3 residues: CASRAGKPPREQYF. The CDR3 region has the DNA TGTGCCAGCAGGGCCGGGAAGCCTCCCCGCGAGCAGTACTTC.

The chain joins TRBV28 to TRBJ2-7; 7 bases are a match to TRBD2. CDR1 and CDR2 from the germline V gene are MDHEN and SYDVKM. V lost 5 bases, J lost 6 bases, and 10 bases stayed unmatched. The CDR3 consists of 14 residues. CDR3 nucleotide sequence: TGTGCCAGCAGTGTCGCTAGCGGTCTAGGCGAGCAGTACTTC. Translated, it gives CASSVASGLGEQYF.

The chain uses TRBV11-2 and TRBJ2-7; TRBD1 matches at 8 bases. The CDR3 runs 12 residues. Germline V lookup: CDR1 SGHAT, CDR2 FQNNGV. V trimming: 5 bases; J trimming: 5 bases; junction bases outside the gene matches: 2. The CDR3, as DNA: TGTGCCAGCAGCGGACAGGGCCACGAGCAGTACTTC. Encoded protein: CASSGQGHEQYF. Variable domain in full (rest from reference TRBV11-2 and TRBJ2-7): EAGVAQSPRYKIIEKRQSVAFWCNPISGHATLYWYQQILGQGPKLLIQFQNNGVVDDSQLPKDRFSAERLKGVDSTLKIQPAKLEDSAVYLCASSGQGHEQYFGPGTRLTVT.

V and J are TRBV5-1 and TRBJ2-7; D may be TRBD2 (5 bases). The germline gives CDR1 SGHRS, CDR2 YFSETQ. The CDR3 loop spans 14 amino acids. Trimming pared 0 bases from V and 3 bases from J, leaving 10 bases between. The CDR3 DNA sequence: TGCGCCAGCAGCTTGGACCGGGCGGGCTACGAGCAGTACTTC. Amino acids: CASSLDRAGYEQYF.

The gene calls are TRBV7-9 and TRBJ2-7; 7 nucleotides align to TRBD2. V lost 4 bases and J lost 6; bases outside the gene matches: 6. Germline V gene lookup returns CDR1 SEHNR and CDR2 FQNEAQ (reference sequence). This CDR3 is 13 amino acids long. This chain's CDR3 is CASSYGLDGEQYF. The CDR3 bases are TGTGCCAGCAGCTATGGACTAGACGGCGAGCAGTACTTC.

This clone was detected only once. V and J are TRBV5-4 and TRBJ1-1; 12 positions agree with TRBD1. The germline CDR1 and CDR2 sequences are SGHNT and YYREEE (reference sequence). With 3 bases clipped from V and 1 base from J, the junction kept 7 bases outside the gene matches. The CDR3 length is 17 residues. The CDR3 nucleotides are TGTGCCAGCAGCTCCGGGACAGGGGGCGTTGGGAACACTGAAGCTTTCTTT. It specifies CASSSGTGGVGNTEAFF. The variable domain in full, completed from reference TRBV5-4 and TRBJ1-1, reads ETGVTQSPTHLIKTRGQQVTLRCSSQSGHNTVSWYQQALGQGPQFIFQYYREEENGRGNFPPRFSGLQFPNYSSELNVNALELDDSALYLCASSSGTGGVGNTEAFFGQGTRLTVV.

This chain links TRBV25-1 with TRBJ2-3; unclear D gene. CDR3 length: 13 residues. Between the trimmed V and J ends, which lost 4 bases and 2 bases, there was a span of 7 bases. Germline V gene lookup returns CDR1 MGHDK and CDR2 SYGVNS. CDR3 sequence (DNA): TGTGCCAGCAGTGCCCCCCCCACAGATACGCAGTATTTT. Translated, it gives CASSAPPTDTQYF.

In this sample, this clone turned up once. The chain has TRBV28 and TRBJ2-7, with 13 bases fitting TRBD2. In germline, CDR1 is MDHEN, CDR2 SYDVKM. The CDR3 contains 19 residues. The V gene end was trimmed by 5 bases and the J gene end by 4 bases; junction bases not matched to a gene: 17. CDR3 amino acids: CASSGTSGNPSSSGYEQYF. The CDR3, as DNA: TGTGCCAGCAGTGGGACTAGCGGGAACCCGTCATCGTCCGGTTACGAGCAGTACTTC. Combining the CDR3 with reference TRBV28 and TRBJ2-7 gives the whole variable domain DVKVTQSSRYLVKRTGEKVFLECVQDMDHENMFWYRQDPGLGLRLIYFSYDVKMKEKGDIPEGYSVSREKKERFSLILESASTNQTSMYLCASSGTSGNPSSSGYEQYFGPGTRLTVT.

The rearrangement joins TRBV6-1 to TRBJ2-1; D unresolved. The V and J ends lost 6 bases and 2 bases respectively, with 11 bases between them. The germline CDR1 and CDR2 sequences are MNHNS and SASEGT. The CDR3 contains 14 residues. DNA of the CDR3: TGTGCCAGCAGGCCGGTCGGTCCCTACAATGAGCAGTTCTTC. Its protein is CASRPVGPYNEQFF.

This chain joins TRBV9 and TRBJ2-7; a possible D gene is TRBD1 (6 bases). V was shortened by 4 bases and J by 2 bases, with 19 bases between the two germline ends. This CDR3 has 16 residues. The germline CDR1 and CDR2 sequences are SGDLS and YYNGEE. CDR3 in amino acids: CASSPLIAGEAYEQYF. The CDR3 DNA sequence: TGTGCCAGCAGCCCATTAATAGCAGGGGAAGCCTACGAGCAGTACTTC.

This clone was seen just once. This chain connects TRBV4-1 to TRBJ2-1; 7 bases agree with TRBD2. CDR3 length: 15 residues. The germline V gene has CDR1 MGHRA and CDR2 YSYEKL. After removal of 1 base from V and 8 bases from J, the junction contained 8 bases not matched to a gene. In DNA, the CDR3 is TGCGCCAGCAGCCAAGTTCGCGGGAGTAGCGATGAGCAGTTCTTC. Translated, it gives CASSQVRGSSDEQFF.

The J gene is TRBJ1-2, the V gene TRBV9; maybe TRBD1 (5 bases). The CDR3 is 14 residues long. Germline V CDR1 and CDR2: SGDLS, YYNGEE. V lost 5 bases and J 0 bases, leaving 11 bases between the germline ends. This chain's CDR3 is CASSVARANYGYTF. CDR3 DNA sequence: TGTGCCAGCAGTGTGGCCAGGGCTAACTATGGCTACACCTTC.

The chain recombines TRBV28 with TRBJ2-5, with TRBD2 matching over 13 bases. This CDR3 contains 16 residues. V gave up 5 bases and J gave up 5 bases; unmatched junction bases: 8. CDR1 is MDHEN, CDR2 SYDVKM, per germline. The CDR3 reads CASSLTSGRAGETQYF. The CDR3 DNA reads TGTGCCAGCAGTCTCACTAGCGGGAGGGCTGGCGAGACCCAGTACTTC.

This clone came up once. Germline and junction disagree at one end, which may indicate a read error. The rearrangement joins TRBV28 to TRBJ2-1; TRBD2 aligns across 12 bases. In germline, CDR1 is MDHEN, CDR2 SYDVKM. The CDR3 runs 16 residues. The CDR3 coding sequence is TGTGCCCGCAGTTTATCCCTAGCGGGAGGGGGCAATGAGCAGTTCTTC. It specifies CARSLSLAGGGNEQFF. Full variable domain (remainder filled in from reference TRBV28 and TRBJ2-1): DVKVTQSSRYLVKRTGEKVFLECVQDMDHENMFWYRQDPGLGLRLIYFSYDVKMKEKGDIPEGYSVSREKKERFSLILESASTNQTSMYLCARSLSLAGGGNEQFFGPGTRLTVL.

The genes are TRBV6-6 and TRBJ2-6; no reliable D call. V was trimmed by 0 bases and J by 0 bases, leaving 6 bases between them. The germline gives CDR1 MNHNY, CDR2 SVGAGI (reference sequence). The CDR3 has 16 residues. The CDR3 nucleotides are TGTGCCAGCAGTTACTCGAGAAACTCTGGGGCCAACGTCCTGACTTTC. Protein sequence: CASSYSRNSGANVLTF.

This rearrangement joins TRBV5-8 to TRBJ1-3, with D perhaps TRBD1 (5 bases). This CDR3 region has 15 residues. From germline, CDR1 is SGHTS and CDR2 YDEGEE. Trimming removed 5 bases from V and 0 bases from J, with 12 bases in between. The CDR3 sequence is CASSRGPSSGNTIYF. CDR3 DNA: TGTGCCAGCAGTCGGGGCCCGAGCTCTGGAAACACCATATATTTT.

The chain couples TRBV5-1 to TRBJ1-1, with D possibly matching TRBD1 (6 bases). Germline V gives CDR1 SGHRS, CDR2 YFSETQ. The CDR3 is 14 amino acids. The V gene lost 2 bases and the J gene lost 1 base, with 9 bases spanning the gap. CDR3 DNA: TGCGCCAGCAGCTTTGCGGGACAGAACACTGAAGCTTTCTTT. Translating gives CASSFAGQNTEAFF.

On this clone itself: Other nucleotide sequences from this sample produce the same CDR3. V is TRBV20-1 and J is TRBJ1-1; D is undetermined. This CDR3 is 11 amino acids long. Germline V gene data show CDR1 as DFQATT and CDR2 as SNEGSKA (reference sequence). Trimming stripped 5 bases from V and 3 bases from J, with 7 bases between. CDR3 protein: CSAARDTEAFF. The CDR3, as DNA: TGCAGTGCTGCCCGGGACACTGAAGCTTTCTTT.

The chain joins TRBV27 to TRBJ2-7; 7 bases line up with TRBD1. CDR3 size: 13 residues. The ends lost 6 bases at V and 4 bases at J; junction bases unmatched: 6. Germline V CDR1 and CDR2: MNHEY, SMNVEV (reference sequence). The DNA of the CDR3 is TGTGCCAGCAGGTACGCGACAGGGTACGAGCAGTACTTC. This gives the protein CASRYATGYEQYF.

The V gene is TRBV19, the J gene TRBJ2-1; perhaps TRBD2 as D (6 bases). The CDR3 consists of 15 residues. V was cut by 0 bases and J by 4 bases, with 10 bases left in between. Germline loops: CDR1 LNHDA, CDR2 SQIVND (reference sequence). The chain's CDR3 is CASSIDRGIYNEQFF. The CDR3 DNA reads TGTGCCAGTAGTATAGATCGGGGGATTTACAATGAGCAGTTCTTC.

The sample holds one count of this clone. The chain carries TRBV28 and TRBJ1-2, with D possibly TRBD1 on 5 matching bases. V was clipped by 6 bases and J by 8 bases, with 25 bases between them. This CDR3 contains 16 residues. Germline V gives CDR1 MDHEN, CDR2 SYDVKM. The CDR3 reads CASSERGQGVIEGYTF. DNA of the CDR3: TGTGCCAGCAGCGAAAGGGGTCAGGGCGTTATTGAAGGCTACACCTTC.

The CDR3 is CASSQAGVRTPEGTQYF. For the CDR3, the DNA is TGCGCCAGCAGCCAAGCCGGGGTGAGGACCCCGGAGGGTACGCAGTATTTT. This chain joins TRBV4-1 and TRBJ2-3; perhaps TRBD2 as D (6 bases). The CDR3 covers 17 residues. The germline V gene encodes CDR1 MGHRA and CDR2 YSYEKL. Trimming pared 1 base from V and 8 bases from J, leaving 22 bases between.